This entry describes one T cell receptor beta chain. The antigen is not known. The data were obtained in a study of CD8 T cells in Susac syndrome. About the study: Intravenous immunoglobulin alone or corticosteroids were being given to patients with Susac syndrome at blood draw, unless they were therapy-naive.

Random-hexamer reverse transcription was applied to roughly 0.5 to 1 ug RNA. It was immunoSEQ multiplex PCR that amplified TCR beta CDR3 across 54 Vbeta and 13 Jbeta. Via MiXCR, TCRdb re-called the immunoSEQ multiplex PCR reads, giving one row per CDR3 protein. The sample contains around 130,000 distinct CDR3 sequences, just under 95% of which appear only once. The CDR3 length is 13 residues. Germline CDR1 LGHNA, CDR2 YSLEER. V gave up 0 bases and J gave up 5 bases, with 8 bases separating them. General study points: Regarding the TCR sequencing and HLA analysis, the study admitted that a relatively small number of individuals were involved. The study found that Susac CD8+ clonal expansion peaked in TEMRA cells and active patients.

Sequencing input: CD8+ T cells from PBMCs. This sequence originates from a human donor with Susac syndrome. The gene calls are TRBV4-3 and TRBJ2-7; D perhaps matches TRBD1 (5 bases). This CDR3 reads CASSQDQGDEQYF. DNA of the CDR3: TGCGCCAGCAGCCAAGATCAAGGGGACGAGCAGTACTTC.